These 14 T cell receptor beta chains were sequenced from one sample in a study of OX40 agonist ivuxolimab in advanced cancers. The data were produced by immunoSEQ multiplex PCR, yet TCRdb's version contains in-frame clones alone and is incomplete. The sample contains some 65,000 clones, around 87% of which appear only once. The source was CD4+ or CD8+ T cells sorted from blood, collected in a trial of the OX40 agonist ivuxolimab. The source of these receptors is an adult with an advanced solid tumor such as melanoma, head and neck, liver or kidney cancer.

The CDR3 reads CASSYTGAQSRGYTF. The CDR3 DNA reads TGTGCCAGCAGTTACACCGGGGCGCAGTCCCGCGGCTACACCTTC. The chain joins TRBV6-5 to TRBJ1-2; maybe TRBD1 (5 bases). The CDR3 sequence is 15 residues long. V was clipped by 2 bases and J by 8 bases, with 18 bases between them. Germline V gives CDR1 MNHEY, CDR2 SVGAGI.

This clone showed up just a few times. The chain has TRBV4-1 and TRBJ1-1; D is unclear. Trimming took 1 base from V and 0 from J, leaving 6 bases between them. The CDR3 is 14 residues long. The germline V gene encodes CDR1 MGHRA and CDR2 YSYEKL. The CDR3 DNA follows: TGCGCCAGCAGCCAAGTCTGGATGAACACTGAAGCTTTCTTT. As protein: CASSQVWMNTEAFF.

This rearrangement joins TRBV18 to TRBJ2-3; 7 nucleotides agree with TRBD1. The V segment lost 3 bases and the J segment 0 bases; nucleotides outside the gene matches: 12. This CDR3 has 18 residues. CDR1 and CDR2 from the germline V gene are KGHSH and LQKENI. CDR3 nucleotide sequence: TGTGCCAGCTCACCGGGACAGCCTGATACTTCTAGCACAGATACGCAGTATTTT. The encoded protein is CASSPGQPDTSSTDTQYF.

The chain employs TRBV29-1 and TRBJ1-5; D is possibly TRBD1 (5 bases). In germline, CDR1 is SQVTM, CDR2 ANQGSEA. V lost 6 bases, J lost 4 bases, and 13 bases lay in between. The CDR3 spans 13 residues. The CDR3 sequence is CSVLTVLNQPQHF. In nucleotides, the CDR3 is TGCAGCGTACTGACAGTCCTAAATCAGCCCCAGCATTTT. Full variable domain (remainder filled in from reference TRBV29-1 and TRBJ1-5): SAVISQKPSRDICQRGTSLTIQCQVDSQVTMMFWYRQQPGQSLTLIATANQGSEATYESGFVIDKFPISRPNLTFSTLTVSNMSPEDSSIYLCSVLTVLNQPQHFGDGTRLSIL.

Only a few counts were recorded for this clone. V and J are TRBV7-9 and TRBJ1-2; D is perhaps TRBD1 (6 bases). Germline CDR1 and CDR2: SEHNR and FQNEAQ (reference sequence). Deletions cut 7 bases from V and 6 bases from J, with 18 bases between. CDR3 length: 14 amino acids. CDR3 residues: CASTLTQGLDGYTF. DNA of the CDR3: TGTGCCAGCACCCTTACACAGGGTTTGGATGGCTACACCTTC.

V is TRBV27 and J is TRBJ2-1; 7 nucleotides align to TRBD2. The ends lost 5 bases at V and 4 bases at J; junction bases unmatched: 11. The CDR3 loop spans 16 amino acids. Looked up from germline, CDR1 is MNHEY and CDR2 is SMNVEV (reference sequence). CDR3 nucleotides: TGTGCCAGCAGTCCCCTGGGCGGGGGAACTTACAATGAGCAGTTCTTC. The encoded protein is CASSPLGGGTYNEQFF.

V usage is TRBV7-2 and J usage is TRBJ1-3; D gene ambiguous. The germline V gene has CDR1 SGHTA and CDR2 FQGNSA. Between the trimmed V and J ends, which lost 3 bases and 0 bases, there was a span of 6 bases. The CDR3 contains 14 residues. This chain's CDR3 is CASSFGASGNTIYF. The CDR3 bases are TGTGCCAGCAGCTTCGGTGCCTCTGGAAACACCATATATTTT.

This clone was seen more than once but under ten times. The chain couples TRBV6-1 to TRBJ1-5; a possible D gene is TRBD1 (6 bases). V gave up 8 bases and J gave up 3 bases, with 14 bases separating them. CDR1 is MNHNS and CDR2 is SASEGT in the germline V gene. CDR3 length: 14 amino acids. The CDR3, as DNA: TGTGCCAGCCTTTTGGACAGCTACAATCAGCCCCAGCATTTT. This encodes CASLLDSYNQPQHF.

The V call is TRBV7-6, the J call TRBJ1-1; D perhaps matches TRBD1 (5 bases). Between the trimmed V and J ends, which lost 1 base and 5 bases, there was a span of 23 bases. The CDR3 has 18 amino acids. CDR1 and CDR2 from the germline V gene are SGHVS and FNYEAQ. The CDR3 loop reads CASSLEVARVTGRTEAFF. The CDR3 nucleotides read TGTGCCAGCAGCTTAGAGGTCGCCAGGGTAACAGGAAGAACTGAAGCTTTCTTT.

The chain is built from TRBV11-2 and TRBJ2-2, with 7 bases lining up with TRBD1. Germline CDR1 SGHAT, CDR2 FQNNGV. Trimming cost V 3 bases and J 4 bases; bases outside gene matches: 8. The CDR3 sequence is 16 residues long. The CDR3 is CASSFTGVAGTGELFF. CDR3 DNA: TGTGCCAGCAGCTTTACAGGGGTCGCGGGCACCGGGGAGCTGTTTTTT.

This clone has a handful of counts. This chain uses TRBV19 with TRBJ2-2; D possibly corresponds to TRBD2 (6 bases). Germline values: CDR1 LNHDA, CDR2 SQIVND (reference sequence). Trimming stripped 4 bases from V and 5 bases from J, with 17 bases between. The CDR3 is 16 amino acids. Here the CDR3 DNA reads TGTGCCAGTAGTAAGGCCTGGGGAGGCCAGACCGGGGAGCTGTTTTTT. Amino acids: CASSKAWGGQTGELFF.

The V gene is TRBV4-1, the J gene TRBJ1-6; D is perhaps TRBD1 (6 bases). Deletions cut 0 bases from V and 0 bases from J, with 12 bases between. From germline, CDR1 is MGHRA and CDR2 YSYEKL. This CDR3 has 18 residues. The chain's CDR3 is CASSQDPQGSSYNSPLHF. CDR3 DNA sequence: TGCGCCAGCAGCCAAGATCCCCAGGGGAGCTCCTATAATTCACCCCTCCACTTT.

This rearrangement joins TRBV4-3 to TRBJ2-5; D gene unclear. This CDR3 contains 14 residues. The germline V gene encodes CDR1 LGHNA and CDR2 YSLEER. V was clipped by 1 base and J by 5 bases, with 11 bases between them. Here the CDR3 reads CASSQGLGAETQYF. The CDR3 bases are TGCGCCAGCAGCCAAGGACTGGGTGCGGAGACCCAGTACTTC.

The chain employs TRBV5-1 and TRBJ1-1; D is unresolved. Trimming removed 7 bases at V and 1 base at J, with 5 bases between. The CDR3 loop spans 11 amino acids. Germline assignment: CDR1 SGHRS and CDR2 YFSETQ. The CDR3 sequence: CASRKNTEAFF. DNA of the CDR3: TGCGCCAGCCGGAAGAACACTGAAGCTTTCTTT.